Sequencing of this TCR beta chain was carried out in a study of cytomegalovirus exposure and HLA in healthy donors. Study results and caveats: Most CMV-associated TCR beta chains appeared HLA-restricted in a later analysis. There were some V segments, including TRBV6-2 and TRBV6-3, excluded as indistinguishable. Analysis performed later found roughly 17,000 TCR beta sequences associated with HLA alleles at 0.05 false discovery rate.

With regard to this clone: Its antigen is not identified. At one boundary the junction diverges from the germline segment, which might be a read error.

Per germline, CDR1 SGHVS and CDR2 FQNEAQ. The CDR3 spans 16 residues. PCR involved 60 Vbeta and 13 Jbeta primers. Some clones are missing from TCRdb's copy, which holds only in-frame ones; the method was immunoSEQ multiplex PCR. The data contain 100,000 to 150,000 clones, 76% of them singletons. The chain joins TRBV7-8 to TRBJ2-7; 9 bases match TRBD1. Sequenced material: PBMCs. The receptor comes from a middle-aged man in good health and CMV-seronegative. In nucleotides, the CDR3 is TGTGCCGGCAGCCCCCCCGGGACAGGGCAATCCTACGAGCAGTACTTC. This gives the protein CAGSPPGTGQSYEQYF.